This T cell receptor beta chain emerged from a study of cytomegalovirus exposure and HLA in healthy donors. General study points: The authors later found HLA-associated TCR beta chains more clonally expanded than equally common others. Later analysis placed DRB1 highest and HLA-C lowest in TCR association rates, which differed by HLA locus. From TCR beta sequences, most subjects' HLA-A and HLA-B alleles were reportedly predicted accurately.

Germline V CDR1 and CDR2: SGHTA, FQGTGA. Unmatched junction bases numbered 7, after V lost 5 bases and J lost 3 bases. The CDR3 totals 15 residues. This clone was observed a few times. Its antigen is unidentified. Donors consisted of healthy bone marrow donors. The PCR contained 60 Vbeta and 13 Jbeta primers. Some clones are missing from TCRdb's copy, which holds only in-frame ones; the method was immunoSEQ multiplex PCR. The profile shows about 130,000 clones, under 85% of them singletons. The chain employs TRBV7-3 and TRBJ2-3; 8 nucleotides align to TRBD2. The material sequenced was PBMCs. The source is a woman between 40 and 50 years old in good health and CMV-seropositive. CDR3 sequence: CASSPVAGRTDTQYF. In nucleotides, the CDR3 is TGTGCCAGCAGCCCCGTAGCGGGGAGGACAGATACGCAGTATTTT.